Following are 29 T cell receptor beta chains from one sample sequenced in a study of T cells in Graves' hyperthyroidism and ophthalmopathy. RNA transcripts provided the source from which TCR beta CDR3 regions were amplified. With the HTBI primer set, the TCR CDR3 went through a first round of RT-PCR. One entry per CDR3 protein, called by TCRdb with MiXCR from the multiplex PCR reads. The repertoire holds some 360,000 distinct CDR3 sequences, with roughly 20% as singletons. Sequencing input: blood. The receptors were gathered from a woman in her forties with Graves' ophthalmopathy.

The rearrangement links TRBV30 to TRBJ2-3; 8 nucleotides agree with TRBD2. This CDR3 has 20 amino acids. In germline, CDR1 is GTSNPN, CDR2 SVGIG (reference sequence). The J segment lost 2 bases and the V segment lost 1 base, leaving 20 bases of the junction unmatched. The CDR3 spells CAWSELLWPDPGGPTDTQYF. The CDR3 bases are TGTGCCTGGAGTGAACTGCTCTGGCCCGATCCGGGAGGGCCCACAGATACGCAGTATTTT.

V gene TRBV5-4 combines with J gene TRBJ2-7, with TRBD2 matching over 13 bases. The CDR3 contains 17 residues. The V and J ends lost 0 bases and 1 base, in that order; junction bases with no gene match: 4. In germline, CDR1 is SGHNT, CDR2 YYREEE (reference sequence). The CDR3 nucleotides are TGTGCCAGCAGCTTGGGACTAGCGGGAGGTGGGTCCTACGAGCAGTACTTC. This encodes CASSLGLAGGGSYEQYF.

The chain recombines TRBV5-1 with TRBJ1-2; D not resolved. CDR3 size: 15 residues. Looked up from germline, CDR1 is SGHRS and CDR2 is YFSETQ. Trimming took 4 bases from V and 0 from J, leaving 13 bases between them. The CDR3 spells CASSHDGLANYGYTF. CDR3 coding DNA: TGCGCCAGCAGCCACGACGGATTAGCTAACTATGGCTACACCTTC. The full variable domain, its missing parts supplied by reference TRBV5-1 and TRBJ1-2, is KAGVTQTPRYLIKTRGQQVTLSCSPISGHRSVSWYQQTPGQGLQFLFEYFSETQRNKGNFPGRFSGRQFSNSRSEMNVSTLELGDSALYLCASSHDGLANYGYTFGSGTRLTVV.

This clonotype was detected a few times. This may arise from a read error, as a much more abundant clone is one base away. This sequence joins TRBV10-3 and TRBJ1-5, with TRBD1 identical over 7 bases. This CDR3 is built from 14 residues. Germline CDR1 reads ENHRY; CDR2 reads SYGVKD. The CDR3 sequence is CAISAGDRNLPQHF. CDR3 in DNA: TGTGCCATCAGTGCTGGGGACAGAAATCTGCCCCAGCATTTT.

There are a few counts of this clonotype. The chain combines TRBV3-1 with TRBJ2-5; D possibly corresponds to TRBD2 (6 bases). Trimming pared 7 bases from V and 2 bases from J, leaving 11 bases between. The CDR3 runs to 13 residues. In germline, CDR1 is LGHDT, CDR2 YNNKEL (reference sequence). CDR3 protein: CASTAGRQETQYF. The CDR3 DNA reads as TGTGCCAGCACCGCAGGGAGGCAAGAGACCCAGTACTTC.

The table lists this clonotype with many counts. V usage is TRBV12-3 or TRBV12-4 and J usage is TRBJ1-5; D gene uncertain. This CDR3 has 15 residues. Trimming pared 4 bases from V and 1 base from J, leaving 11 bases between. CDR3 sequence: CASSSRGASNQPQHF. The CDR3, as DNA: TGTGCCAGCAGTTCTCGGGGAGCGAGCAATCAGCCCCAGCATTTT.

This clonotype was picked up many times. The rearrangement joins TRBV10-3 to TRBJ1-2; D is unresolved. The CDR3 is 14 residues long. Germline CDR1 and CDR2: ENHRY and SYGVKD. With 2 bases removed from V and 2 bases from J, the gap between germline ends came to 9 bases. The CDR3 loop is CAISERGLNYGYTF. The CDR3 DNA is TGTGCCATCAGTGAGCGGGGTCTAAACTATGGCTACACCTTC.

There are many counts of this clonotype. This chain links TRBV11-2 with TRBJ2-2; 9 bases map to TRBD2. V shed 5 bases and J 2 bases; nucleotides not matched to a gene: 6. Germline V CDR1 and CDR2: SGHAT, FQNNGV. The CDR3 spans 16 residues. CDR3 loop: CASSPRTSANTGELFF. Here the CDR3 DNA reads TGTGCCAGCAGCCCAAGGACTAGCGCTAACACCGGGGAGCTGTTTTTT.

The sample holds many counts of this clonotype. V usage is TRBV9 and J usage is TRBJ2-7; D not resolved. V was cut by 0 bases and J by 2 bases, with 9 bases left in between. CDR3 length: 14 amino acids. Germline V CDR1 and CDR2: SGDLS, YYNGEE. The CDR3 here is CASSVGVETYEQYF. CDR3 DNA: TGTGCCAGCAGCGTAGGTGTCGAGACCTACGAGCAGTACTTC.

This clonotype was counted ten times or more. V is TRBV28 and J is TRBJ2-7, with 8 bases identical to TRBD1. Germline V lookup: CDR1 MDHEN, CDR2 SYDVKM. V trimming: 6 bases; J trimming: 3 bases; junction bases outside the gene matches: 7. CDR3 length: 14 residues. The CDR3 DNA sequence: TGTGCCAGCAGAACTAGGGACAGGAGCTACGAGCAGTACTTC. Translated: CASRTRDRSYEQYF.

This clonotype was seen at least ten times. The chain couples TRBV7-8 to TRBJ2-5, with D perhaps TRBD1 (5 bases). Germline values: CDR1 SGHVS, CDR2 FQNEAQ. The CDR3 is 15 amino acids. Trimming took 4 bases from V and 1 from J, leaving 13 bases between them. The CDR3 region is CASSSRTDTQETQYF. In nucleotides, the CDR3 is TGTGCCAGCAGCTCCAGGACGGACACCCAAGAGACCCAGTACTTC.

This clonotype was recorded at least ten times. This rearrangement joins TRBV7-9 to TRBJ2-7; D unresolved. Trimming removed 1 base at V and 2 bases at J, with 6 bases between. Germline CDR1 reads SEHNR; CDR2 reads FQNEAQ (reference sequence). The CDR3 is made up of 13 amino acids. CDR3 in amino acids: CASSLEVAYEQYF. Written as DNA, the CDR3 is TGTGCCAGCAGCTTAGAGGTGGCCTACGAGCAGTACTTC.

At least ten counts were recorded for this clonotype. This chain uses TRBV6-2 or TRBV6-3 with TRBJ2-7, with unresolved D. CDR1 is MNHEY, CDR2 SVGEGT, per germline. V was trimmed by 4 bases and J by 1 base, leaving 14 bases between them. CDR3 length: 15 residues. CDR3 amino acids: CASSSSLIRSYEQYF. The DNA of the CDR3 is TGTGCCAGCAGTTCCTCTCTAATTCGATCCTACGAGCAGTACTTC.

The chain is built from TRBV7-9 and TRBJ2-7; TRBD1 matches 7 bases. Germline-derived CDR1 and CDR2 are SEHNR and FQNEAQ (reference sequence). After removal of 5 bases from V and 7 bases from J, the junction contained 11 bases not matched to a gene. CDR3 length: 14 residues. CDR3 in DNA: TGTGCCAGCAGCCCGAGATGGGACAGCCCTGAGCAGTACTTC. As protein: CASSPRWDSPEQYF.

At least ten counts were recorded for this clonotype. The rearrangement links TRBV20-1 to TRBJ1-3, with D unresolved. V was cut by 6 bases and J by 0 bases, with 9 bases left in between. Germline CDR1 reads DFQATT; CDR2 reads SNEGSKA (reference sequence). The CDR3 is 13 residues long. The CDR3 DNA reads as TGCAGTGCCCCTGTTGACTCTGGAAACACCATATATTTT. Encoded protein: CSAPVDSGNTIYF.

In this sample, this clonotype turned up once. V and J are TRBV11-2 and TRBJ1-2; no clear D. Germline V gives CDR1 SGHAT, CDR2 FQNNGV. V dropped 7 bases and J dropped 0 bases, with 18 bases sitting between them. This CDR3 contains 16 residues. DNA of the CDR3: TGTGCCAGCAACATCAAACCGGGCTCAGCTAACTATGGCTACACCTTC. Amino acids: CASNIKPGSANYGYTF.

This clonotype was found many times. The chain carries TRBV6-1 and TRBJ1-6; 8 nucleotides align to TRBD1. Germline V gene lookup returns CDR1 MNHNS and CDR2 SASEGT. J was trimmed by 8 bases and V by 7 bases; bases with no gene match: 7. The CDR3 extends over 14 amino acids. This chain's CDR3 is CASKQGVSHSPLHF. The CDR3 bases are TGTGCCAGCAAACAGGGGGTATCGCATTCACCCCTCCACTTT.

This clonotype was seen repeatedly, ten times or more. This chain connects TRBV30 to TRBJ2-2; 10 nucleotides match TRBD2. The CDR3 consists of 14 residues. Germline assignment: CDR1 GTSNPN and CDR2 SVGIG (reference sequence). The trim removed 4 bases at V and 1 base at J, leaving 0 bases unmatched. CDR3 sequence reads: CAWIAGGNTGELFF. The CDR3, as DNA: TGTGCCTGGATAGCGGGAGGGAACACCGGGGAGCTGTTTTTT.

CDR3 DNA: TGTGCCAGCAGTTACGCTCCCCCCTACGAGCAGTACTTC. This gives the protein CASSYAPPYEQYF. The rearrangement uses TRBV6-2 or TRBV6-3 and TRBJ2-7; D gene uncertain. The V end lost 2 bases, the J end lost 2 bases, and 7 bases lay between the germline ends. This CDR3 is built from 13 residues. Germline lookup yields CDR1 MNHEY and CDR2 SVGEGT.

This clonotype was counted at least ten times. The chain carries TRBV6-1 and TRBJ1-2, with 9 bases that match TRBD1. Germline V lookup: CDR1 MNHNS, CDR2 SASEGT. J was trimmed by 2 bases and V by 6 bases; bases with no gene match: 1. The CDR3 sequence is 13 residues long. CDR3 region: CASRGTGNYGYTF. The CDR3 nucleotides read TGTGCCAGCAGAGGGACAGGGAACTATGGCTACACCTTC.

Concerning this clonotype: It may be a read error: a sequence one base away is much more abundant. The gene calls are TRBV11-3 and TRBJ2-5, with 9 nucleotides matching TRBD2. The germline CDR1 and CDR2 sequences are SGHNT and YENEEA. The CDR3 runs to 13 residues. The CDR3 nucleotides read TGTGCCAGCAGCACTAGCGGGTCAGAGACCCGGTACTTC. Translating it yields CASSTSGSETRYF.

In this sample, this clonotype turned up many times. The chain is built from TRBV5-1 and TRBJ1-1, with D tentatively TRBD1 (5 bases). The germline V and J ends were trimmed by 3 bases and 0 bases, with 15 bases remaining between them. From germline, CDR1 is SGHRS and CDR2 YFSETQ. There are 16 residues in the CDR3. Here the CDR3 reads CASSSGPTDMNTEAFF. The CDR3, as DNA: TGCGCCAGCAGCTCGGGGCCGACAGACATGAACACTGAAGCTTTCTTT. The full variable domain, its missing parts supplied by reference TRBV5-1 and TRBJ1-1, is KAGVTQTPRYLIKTRGQQVTLSCSPISGHRSVSWYQQTPGQGLQFLFEYFSETQRNKGNFPGRFSGRQFSNSRSEMNVSTLELGDSALYLCASSSGPTDMNTEAFFGQGTRLTVV.

This clonotype was seen repeatedly, ten times or more. This chain joins TRBV28 and TRBJ2-7, with D perhaps TRBD1 or TRBD2 (5 bases each). V was clipped by 3 bases and J by 5 bases, with 14 bases between them. Germline V gene sequence: CDR1 MDHEN, CDR2 SYDVKM. The length of the CDR3 is 14 residues. In DNA, the CDR3 is TGTGCCAGCAGTTTTTGGGGCCGGGGCCACGAGCAGTACTTC. Translating it yields CASSFWGRGHEQYF.

This clonotype turned up a few times. This chain uses TRBV14 with TRBJ1-1; D not certain. Germline V lookup: CDR1 SGHDN, CDR2 FVKESK. With 4 bases removed from V and 7 bases from J, the gap between germline ends came to 13 bases. This CDR3 has 13 amino acids. This chain's CDR3 is CASSLFGESEAFF. CDR3 coding DNA: TGTGCCAGCAGCCTTTTTGGGGAGAGTGAAGCTTTCTTT.

This clonotype came up many times. The gene calls are TRBV12-3 or TRBV12-4 and TRBJ2-5; 7 bases line up with TRBD2. This CDR3 region has 13 residues. The V and J ends lost 6 bases and 5 bases, in that order; junction bases with no gene match: 6. The CDR3 loop reads CASSRAGMETQYF. CDR3 nucleotide sequence: TGTGCCAGCAGCCGAGCGGGGATGGAGACCCAGTACTTC.

This clonotype was observed at least ten times. The V call is TRBV28, the J call TRBJ1-5, with TRBD1 matching 7 bases. The germline gives CDR1 MDHEN, CDR2 SYDVKM. The CDR3 has 15 residues. V gave up 4 bases and J gave up 5 bases; unmatched junction bases: 8. The CDR3 here is CASSSGRGFDQPQHF. For the CDR3, the DNA is TGTGCCAGCAGTTCAGGCAGGGGGTTTGATCAGCCCCAGCATTTT.

The sample holds many counts of this clonotype. The chain uses TRBV6-1 and TRBJ2-7; 14 bases align to TRBD2. J was trimmed by 6 bases and V by 6 bases; bases with no gene match: 7. Germline V CDR1 and CDR2: MNHNS, SASEGT. The CDR3 is made up of 15 amino acids. The chain's CDR3 is CASSSGLAGVSEQYF. The CDR3, as DNA: TGTGCCAGCAGCTCGGGACTAGCGGGAGTCTCCGAGCAGTACTTC.

This clonotype showed up many times. V usage is TRBV20-1 and J usage is TRBJ2-3, with a weak D call TRBD1 (5 bases). Germline values: CDR1 DFQATT, CDR2 SNEGSKA (reference sequence). V lost 1 base to trimming and J lost 3 bases, with 11 bases between them. The CDR3 is 14 residues long. This CDR3 is CSARGVRATDTQYF. CDR3 sequence (DNA): TGCAGTGCTAGAGGGGTCAGGGCAACAGATACGCAGTATTTT.

This clonotype was found many times. This chain connects TRBV19 to TRBJ1-5; TRBD1 might be the D (6 bases). In germline, CDR1 is LNHDA, CDR2 SQIVND (reference sequence). With 3 bases removed from V and 1 base from J, the gap between germline ends came to 19 bases. The CDR3 sequence is 18 residues long. The CDR3 coding sequence is TGTGCCAGTAGTATGTTTAGGTTGGGGGCGCGGAGCAATCAGCCCCAGCATTTT. Its protein product is CASSMFRLGARSNQPQHF.